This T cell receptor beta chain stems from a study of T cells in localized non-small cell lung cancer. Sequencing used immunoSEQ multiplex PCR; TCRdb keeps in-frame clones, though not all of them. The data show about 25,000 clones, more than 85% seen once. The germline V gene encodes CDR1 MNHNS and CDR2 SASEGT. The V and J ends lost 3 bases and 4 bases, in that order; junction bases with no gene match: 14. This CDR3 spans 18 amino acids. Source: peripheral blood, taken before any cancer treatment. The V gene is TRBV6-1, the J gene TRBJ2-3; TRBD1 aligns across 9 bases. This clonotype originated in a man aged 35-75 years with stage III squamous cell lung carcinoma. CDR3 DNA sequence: TGTGCCAGCAGTGAGCTTCTGGGACAGGGAGGTTTAGCAGATACGCAGTATTTT. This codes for CASSELLGQGGLADTQYF.